This T cell receptor beta chain was retrieved from a study of blood T cells in healthy people across ages. Of note for this clonotype: One junction end does not reproduce the germline sequence, and a read error may be involved.

This CDR3 is built from 16 residues. Germline V gives CDR1 SGHAT, CDR2 FQNNGV. Alongside a J-beta primer mix, a sample-barcoded 5' primer served in a second PCR lasting about 7 to 12 cycles. All samples gave at least 2.5 million CDR3-containing paired-end reads. TCRdb ran MiXCR on the 5' RACE reads and lists one entry per CDR3 protein. The repertoire holds roughly 1,500,000 distinct CDR3 sequences, with about 31% as singletons. The clonotype originates from a woman between 25 and 40 years old in good health. J is TRBJ2-3 and V is TRBV11-2; 12 positions match TRBD2. Sequenced input: blood. The CDR3 is CTSSPRTSGIGDTQYF. In nucleotides, the CDR3 is TGTACCAGCAGCCCCCGGACTAGCGGGATCGGAGATACGCAGTATTTT.